This T cell receptor beta chain was captured in a study of CD8+ T cells in alopecia areata. Whole-study context: Treated patients were given 5 to 10 mg oral tofacitinib twice daily.

This CDR3 spans 15 amino acids. Trimming shortened V by 5 bases and J by 4 bases, and 17 bases separated the two germline ends. CDR1 and CDR2 from the germline V gene are MNHEY and SMNVEV (reference sequence). Following RNA extraction, reverse transcription yielded cDNA that acted as the sequencing template. Assay: immunoSEQ multiplex PCR; the TCRdb copy retains only in-frame clones and omits some. The table shows some 180,000 clones, with around 63% occurring only once. The receptor's source is a human donor with alopecia areata. Here the sequenced sample was CD4+ T cells sorted from blood, taken at week 0. This rearrangement joins TRBV27 to TRBJ1-2; D gene unclear. DNA for the CDR3: TGTGCCAGCAGTCAACCACCCCTTCAGGTCTATGGCTACACCTTC. Translating it yields CASSQPPLQVYGYTF.